This TCR beta chain was sequenced for a study of cytomegalovirus exposure and HLA in healthy donors. Points from the study as a whole: The authors later linked a missense DCLRE1C variant to TCR beta V- and J-gene trimming. 87-base-pair reads could not separate some V segments, including TRBV6-2 and TRBV6-3. A later analysis by the authors found several of the most significant clusters apparently linked to common viral pathogens.

The germline CDR1 and CDR2 sequences are KGHSY and FQNENV. The ends were cut back, 4 bases at V and 0 bases at J, with 10 bases in the middle. The CDR3 covers 15 residues. In the PCR, 60 Vbeta and 13 Jbeta primers were used. Libraries were prepared by immunoSEQ multiplex PCR; TCRdb keeps only in-frame clonotypes and omits some of them. Among about 190,000 clones listed, less than 85% were seen once. This clone occurred once. As yet, its antigen is unknown. The material sequenced was PBMCs. The chain uses TRBV16 and TRBJ1-3; D is unresolved. The clonotype was recovered from a boy younger than 18 in good health and CMV-seronegative. The CDR3 bases are TGTGCCAGCAGCCCGTGGGCCCGCTCTGGAAACACCATATATTTT. It yields the protein CASSPWARSGNTIYF.